The 11 T cell receptor beta chains below were found in one sample sequenced in a study of blood T cell repertoires in COVID-19. Repertoires were generated with immunoSEQ multiplex PCR, while TCRdb's copy carries only in-frame clones and drops some. The sample consists of about 59,000 clones, around 79% of them appearing once. Source material: peripheral blood. The receptor set was obtained from a woman between 65 and 79 years old with acute or convalescent COVID-19.

This sequence joins TRBV10-2 and TRBJ1-5, with D uncertain. The CDR3 sequence is 15 residues long. V shed 8 bases and J shed 4 bases, with 18 bases lying between them. Germline values: CDR1 WSHSY, CDR2 SAAADI. The CDR3 sequence is CASSVGGEKNQPQHF. The CDR3 bases are TGCGCCAGCTCGGTGGGCGGGGAAAAAAATCAGCCCCAGCATTTT.

This clone was recorded a few times. The genes are TRBV6-5 and TRBJ1-4, with D uncertain. The CDR3 consists of 14 residues. CDR1 and CDR2 from the germline V gene are MNHEY and SVGAGI. The V end lost 6 bases, the J end lost 8 bases, and 16 bases lay between the germline ends. The CDR3 DNA reads TGTGCCAGCAGGCCCGGAGGCGCCGGGGAAAAACTGTTTTTT. Its translation: CASRPGGAGEKLFF.

The J gene is TRBJ1-1, the V gene TRBV6-2 or TRBV6-3; TRBD1 matches 9 bases. Germline V gene lookup returns CDR1 MNHEY and CDR2 SVGEGT. This CDR3 is 14 amino acids long. V shed 5 bases and J 5 bases; nucleotides not matched to a gene: 6. The CDR3 DNA follows: TGTGCCAGCAGTGATCGGACAGGGGAGACTGAAGCTTTCTTT. Residues: CASSDRTGETEAFF.

The chain carries TRBV30 and TRBJ2-7; tentative D call: TRBD1 (6 bases). CDR3 length: 13 residues. The V end lost 6 bases, the J end lost 2 bases, and 14 bases lay between the germline ends. Germline CDR1 and CDR2: GTSNPN and SVGIG (reference sequence). The CDR3 loop is CACTRDTAYEQYF. DNA of the CDR3: TGTGCCTGTACTCGGGACACGGCCTACGAGCAGTACTTC.

This clone has a handful of counts. This rearrangement joins TRBV20-1 to TRBJ1-5; tentatively, D is TRBD1 (5 bases). The CDR3 is 14 amino acids. Between the trimmed V and J ends, which lost 3 bases and 6 bases, there was a span of 15 bases. In germline, CDR1 is DFQATT, CDR2 SNEGSKA (reference sequence). The CDR3 protein is CSASPQGGSQPQHF. Written as DNA, the CDR3 is TGCAGTGCTAGTCCTCAGGGTGGTAGTCAGCCCCAGCATTTT.

The V and J genes are TRBV4-2 and TRBJ2-1; 8 bases match TRBD2. V trimming: 5 bases; J trimming: 4 bases; junction bases outside the gene matches: 7. In germline, CDR1 is LGHNA, CDR2 YNFKEQ. This CDR3 region has 15 residues. CDR3 bases: TGTGCCAGCAGCTACGTAGCGGGGCCTTACAATGAGCAGTTCTTC. It codes for CASSYVAGPYNEQFF.

V is TRBV6-5 and J is TRBJ2-5, with D possibly matching TRBD2 (5 bases). Trimming left V 6 bases short and J 5 bases short, with 16 bases between. Germline assignment: CDR1 MNHEY and CDR2 SVGAGI. The CDR3 is 14 amino acids. CDR3 amino acids: CASREDLELETQYF. As DNA, the CDR3 is TGTGCCAGCAGGGAGGACCTGGAGTTGGAGACCCAGTACTTC.

The rearrangement links TRBV28 to TRBJ1-2; D is uncertain. The V gene lost 2 bases and the J gene lost 8 bases, with 12 bases spanning the gap. Germline CDR1 and CDR2: MDHEN and SYDVKM. The CDR3 is 13 residues long. CDR3 in amino acids: CASSLGHQRGYTF. DNA for the CDR3: TGTGCCAGCAGTTTAGGGCACCAGCGGGGCTACACCTTC.

This rearrangement joins TRBV7-6 to TRBJ2-1; TRBD1 matches 12 bases. The CDR3 loop spans 15 amino acids. From germline, CDR1 is SGHVS and CDR2 FNYEAQ. The junction had 4 bases not matched to a gene; V was cut back by 4 bases and J by 6 bases. This CDR3 is CASSSGTGGFNEQFF. Written as DNA, the CDR3 is TGTGCCAGCAGCTCCGGGACAGGGGGCTTCAATGAGCAGTTCTTC. The variable domain in full, with the rest retrieved from reference TRBV7-6 and TRBJ2-1, is GAGVSQSPRYKVTKRGQDVALRCDPISGHVSLYWYRQALGQGPEFLTYFNYEAQQDKSGLPNDRFSAERPEGSISTLTIQRTEQRDSAMYRCASSSGTGGFNEQFFGPGTRLTVL.

This chain connects TRBV20-1 to TRBJ1-1; TRBD1 agrees at 8 bases. Germline-derived CDR1 and CDR2 are DFQATT and SNEGSKA (reference sequence). There are 15 residues in the CDR3. The trim removed 3 bases at V and 1 base at J, leaving 7 bases unmatched. The CDR3: CSASSQGAKNTEAFF. In DNA form, the CDR3 reads TGCAGTGCTAGTAGTCAGGGGGCGAAGAACACTGAAGCTTTCTTT.

V usage is TRBV6-5 and J usage is TRBJ2-5; TRBD1 matches at 8 bases. Germline CDR1 is MNHEY and CDR2 is SVGAGI. The CDR3 is made up of 13 amino acids. Trimming took 5 bases from V and 5 from J; bases not matched to a gene: 4. The CDR3 region is CASSPTGGETQYF. The CDR3 coding sequence is TGTGCCAGCAGTCCTACAGGGGGGGAGACCCAGTACTTC.